The clone carrying this T cell receptor beta chain was counted a few times. Its antigen is unknown. The CDR3 covers 17 residues. CDR1 is SGHTA and CDR2 is FQGNSA in the germline V gene. The trim removed 5 bases at V and 5 bases at J, leaving 14 bases unmatched. Donors were ostensibly healthy at sampling, although undocumented immune exposures were probable. The entry originates in a study of cytomegalovirus exposure and HLA in healthy donors. The PCR had 60 Vbeta and 13 Jbeta primers. Method: immunoSEQ multiplex PCR; TCRdb's copy keeps in-frame clones and lacks some. The data hold more than 100,000 clones, with roughly 80% observed a single time. Overall study results and limits: Associated with cytomegalovirus, according to the listing, were 150 to 200 TCR beta chains. The classifier reportedly diagnosed cytomegalovirus status with high specificity and sensitivity.

The gene calls are TRBV7-2 and TRBJ2-2; TRBD2 aligns across 7 bases. The source is a woman aged 40 to 50 in good health and CMV-seronegative. Sequencing was performed on PBMCs. DNA for the CDR3: TGTGCCAGCAGCCCCCGGGCGGGAGTATTATCTACCGGGGAGCTGTTTTTT. This codes for CASSPRAGVLSTGELFF.